Below, 20 T cell receptor beta chains from the same sample are listed, as sequenced in a study of T cell repertoires in cytomegalovirus infection. TCRdb itself ran the reads through MiXCR, one entry per CDR3 protein. The sample lists more than 650,000 distinct CDR3 sequences; less than 40% were seen once. The sample consisted of PBMCs. The source of these receptors is a human donor in good health (CMV status not recorded). Some clones in this sample may be carry-over from other donors' samples.

This clonotype was counted many times. This rearrangement joins TRBV7-2 to TRBJ2-3; tentative D call: TRBD1 (5 bases). Between the trimmed V and J ends, which lost 1 base and 1 base, there was a span of 9 bases. The CDR3 spans 15 residues. Germline V gene sequence: CDR1 SGHTA, CDR2 FQGNSA. The CDR3 nucleotides read TGTGCCAGCAGCTTAGATGTAGGGGGCACAGATACGCAGTATTTT. Amino acid sequence: CASSLDVGGTDTQYF. The full variable domain, completed using reference TRBV7-2 and TRBJ2-3, is GAGVSQSPSNKVTEKGKDVELRCDPISGHTALYWYRQSLGQGLEFLIYFQGNSAPDKSGLPSDRFSAERTGGSVSTLTIQRTQQEDSAVYLCASSLDVGGTDTQYFGPGTRLTVL.

A single count supports this clonotype. The junction departs from germline at one end; a sequencing error may be responsible. This chain connects TRBV28 to TRBJ2-7, with D unresolved. CDR1 MDHEN and CDR2 SYDVKM come from the germline V gene. The CDR3 covers 15 residues. This chain's CDR3 is CASTPSGSRTHEKYF. The CDR3 bases are TGTGCCAGCACCCCTTCAGGTAGCCGTACCCACGAGAAGTACTTC.

The chain couples TRBV2 to TRBJ1-2; D is unresolved. CDR1 and CDR2 from the germline V gene are SNHLY and FYNNEI. V lost 8 bases and J lost 8, with 18 bases in between. The CDR3 is made up of 13 amino acids. The CDR3 reads CASRQLQNGGYTF. CDR3 coding DNA: TGTGCCAGCCGCCAACTACAGAATGGGGGCTACACCTTC.

The chain has TRBV7-3 and TRBJ2-1; a possible D gene is TRBD2 (5 bases). V lost 1 base and J lost 0, with 13 bases in between. Germline V CDR1 and CDR2: SGHTA, FQGTGA. The CDR3 is made up of 17 amino acids. The CDR3 DNA is TGTGCCAGCAGCTTAAACCCGGGGATAAGCTCCTACAATGAGCAGTTCTTC. It specifies CASSLNPGISSYNEQFF.

The J gene is TRBJ1-1, the V gene TRBV27; D perhaps matches TRBD1 (6 bases). Trimming shortened V by 5 bases and J by 0 bases, and 10 bases separated the two germline ends. CDR3 length equals 14 residues. Germline assignment: CDR1 MNHEY and CDR2 SMNVEV (reference sequence). CDR3 in DNA: TGTGCCAGCAGTATCCGGGACATGAACACTGAAGCTTTCTTT. Amino acid sequence: CASSIRDMNTEAFF.

This clonotype came up a few times. This rearrangement joins TRBV7-6 to TRBJ2-5, with a tentative D call TRBD2 (6 bases). V dropped 0 bases and J dropped 3 bases, with 8 bases sitting between them. CDR1 is SGHVS, CDR2 FNYEAQ, per germline. The CDR3 loop spans 14 amino acids. CDR3: CASSLAEGKETQYF. CDR3 DNA sequence: TGTGCCAGCAGCTTAGCGGAGGGGAAAGAGACCCAGTACTTC. The full variable domain, rest sourced from reference TRBV7-6 and TRBJ2-5, is GAGVSQSPRYKVTKRGQDVALRCDPISGHVSLYWYRQALGQGPEFLTYFNYEAQQDKSGLPNDRFSAERPEGSISTLTIQRTEQRDSAMYRCASSLAEGKETQYFGPGTRLLVL.

To note about this clonotype: This could be a read error, since a much larger clone is one nucleotide away. The chain has TRBV5-5 and TRBJ1-1; D possibly corresponds to TRBD1 (6 bases). Per germline, CDR1 SGHKS and CDR2 YYEKEE (reference sequence). This CDR3 is built from 14 residues. CDR3 DNA: TGTGCCAGCAGCTTGGACAGGGTGTTGGCTGAAGCTTTATTT. It translates to CASSLDRVLAEALF.

This clonotype was counted a few times. This rearrangement joins TRBV7-9 to TRBJ1-1; D ambiguous. Germline CDR1 reads SEHNR; CDR2 reads FQNEAQ (reference sequence). CDR3 length: 12 amino acids. Between the trimmed V and J ends, which lost 4 bases and 10 bases, there was a span of 13 bases. In nucleotides, the CDR3 is TGTGCCAGCAGCTCTTCCGAGACTCCAGCTTTCTTT. Translated, it gives CASSSSETPAFF.

Details on this clonotype: This may come from a read error, since a much larger clone is one base off. The conserved phenylalanine or tryptophan is not found at the CDR3 terminus, so this likely reflects a read error. The CDR3, as DNA: TGTGCCAGCAGCGAAACGACAGGGACCAGGGAAAAACTGTTTGTT. It codes for CASSETTGTREKLFV. The chain carries TRBV7-2 and TRBJ1-4; TRBD1 matches at 7 bases. This CDR3 comprises 15 residues. CDR1 is SGHTA and CDR2 is FQGNSA in the germline V gene. Germline trimming cut 5 bases from V and 8 bases from J; bases unmatched to any gene: 11.

J is TRBJ1-2 and V is TRBV28; 7 positions match TRBD1. Unmatched junction bases numbered 8, after V lost 5 bases and J lost 8 bases. The germline V gene has CDR1 MDHEN and CDR2 SYDVKM. The CDR3 runs to 13 residues. CDR3 bases: TGTGCCAGCAGTCCACCAGGGGGGAACGGCTACACCTTC. It codes for CASSPPGGNGYTF.

This chain connects TRBV5-5 to TRBJ1-4; the D is unclear. The CDR3 spans 14 residues. CDR1 and CDR2 (germline): SGHKS, YYEKEE (reference sequence). The ends were cut back, 5 bases at V and 0 bases at J, with 8 bases in the middle. The CDR3 DNA reads as TGTGCCAGCAGTCGGGCGACAACTAATGAAAAACTGTTTTTT. Translating gives CASSRATTNEKLFF.

The chain recombines TRBV28 with TRBJ1-5, with a tentative D call TRBD1 (6 bases). Germline lookup yields CDR1 MDHEN and CDR2 SYDVKM. The CDR3 totals 14 residues. Trimming cost V 8 bases and J 0 bases, with 11 bases left between them. The CDR3 region has the DNA TGTGCCAGCTCAGGGGTTTATAGCAATCAGCCCCAGCATTTT. Residues: CASSGVYSNQPQHF.

This clonotype was counted a single time. This sequence joins TRBV6-8 and TRBJ1-2, with D possibly TRBD1 on 5 matching bases. Germline-derived CDR1 and CDR2 are MNHGY and SAAAGT. The CDR3 is made up of 14 amino acids. Trimming cost V 0 bases and J 8 bases, with 13 bases left between them. DNA of the CDR3: TGTGCCAGCAGTTACTCCGCAGGCAGGGTGGGCTACACCTTC. It yields the protein CASSYSAGRVGYTF.

A few counts support this clonotype. The V and J genes are TRBV6-2 or TRBV6-3 and TRBJ2-3; 14 bases agree with TRBD2. V trimming: 5 bases; J trimming: 3 bases; junction bases outside the gene matches: 7. The CDR3 covers 17 residues. CDR1 MNHEY and CDR2 SVGEGT come from the germline V gene. CDR3 sequence reads: CASSRRLAGGRTDTQYF. CDR3 bases: TGTGCCAGCAGTCGCCGACTAGCGGGAGGGAGGACAGATACGCAGTATTTT.

This clonotype has a handful of counts. The chain couples TRBV5-4 to TRBJ2-1, with 11 bases aligning to TRBD2. Per the germline V gene, CDR1 is SGHNT and CDR2 is YYREEE (reference sequence). Trimming removed 4 bases from V and 3 bases from J; junction bases left unmatched: 6. The CDR3 is 16 amino acids. DNA of the CDR3: TGTGCCAGCAGCCCCACTAGCGGGAGCTTCTACAATGAGCAGTTCTTC. This codes for CASSPTSGSFYNEQFF.

The J gene is TRBJ1-2, the V gene TRBV5-6; D remains unclear. The CDR3 runs to 13 residues. V shed 1 base and J shed 4 bases, with 8 bases lying between them. Germline-derived CDR1 and CDR2 are SGHDT and YYEEEE. Here the CDR3 DNA reads TGTGCCAGCAGCTTGCTGCTTCTCTATGGCTACACCTTC. Its translation is CASSLLLLYGYTF.

This clonotype was recorded many times. J is TRBJ1-5 and V is TRBV7-2, with 8 bases identical to TRBD1. Germline loops: CDR1 SGHTA, CDR2 FQGNSA. Trimming cost V 5 bases and J 0 bases; bases outside gene matches: 3. CDR3 length equals 15 residues. CDR3 nucleotides: TGTGCCAGCAGCCAGGGGGCGGTTAGCAATCAGCCCCAGCATTTT. It yields the protein CASSQGAVSNQPQHF.

In the case of this clonotype: The junction departs from the called germline gene at one end, perhaps through a read error. V usage is TRBV7-7 and J usage is TRBJ1-4; the D gene is possibly TRBD1 (5 bases). CDR3 length: 15 amino acids. Looked up from germline, CDR1 is SSHAT and CDR2 is FNYEAQ (reference sequence). CDR3 sequence (DNA): TGTGCTAGCAGCTTAAGCGGGGGTCCTAATGAAAAACTGTTTTTT. This encodes CASSLSGGPNEKLFF.

Details on this clonotype: Since the CDR3 does not end with the conserved phenylalanine or tryptophan, this likely comes from a read error. The chain joins TRBV5-6 to TRBJ2-1; 8 bases line up with TRBD1. Germline-derived CDR1 and CDR2 are SGHDT and YYEEEE. The ends lost 0 bases at V and 3 bases at J; junction bases unmatched: 2. The CDR3 runs to 15 residues. The CDR3, as DNA: TGTGCCAGCAGCTTGGCAGGGGGCGGCTACAATGAGCAGTTCTTA. This codes for CASSLAGGGYNEQFL.

V is TRBV28 and J is TRBJ1-1; a possible D gene is TRBD1 (5 bases). The CDR3 has 15 amino acids. V was clipped by 5 bases and J by 5 bases, with 18 bases between them. Germline CDR1 MDHEN, CDR2 SYDVKM. The CDR3 protein is CASSPAQGFITEAFF. For the CDR3, the DNA is TGTGCCAGCAGTCCAGCTCAGGGCTTTATTACTGAAGCTTTCTTT.